This T cell receptor (beta chain) was sequenced in a study of regulatory T cells in long-lasting Graves disease. On this clonotype itself: What it recognizes is unknown.

To make TCR beta libraries, researchers used iRepertoire HTBI primers and Arm-PCR of CDR3 regions. TCRdb redid the calling of the multiplex PCR reads with MiXCR, one entry per CDR3 protein. The table shows about 530,000 distinct CDR3 sequences, with 15% to 20% occurring only once. This CDR3 is built from 13 residues. V lost 6 bases to trimming and J lost 10 bases; unmatched junction nucleotides: 7. From germline, CDR1 is SNHLY and CDR2 FYNNEI. Stated time point: newly diagnosed GD, antithyroid drugs for less than 3 months. From PBMCs, RNA was extracted and then used to make the TCR library. Roughly 10 milliliters of peripheral blood were drawn into EDTA tubes. Findings and limits, study-wide: TRBV28, TRBJ1-2 and TRBJ2-5 were favored in persistent disease.

These data were also reused for a study on T cells in Graves' hyperthyroidism and ophthalmopathy.

The sample here was peripheral blood mononuclear cells (PBMCs), taken at new diagnosis, from a patient treated with antithyroid drugs. This chain uses TRBV2 with TRBJ2-1; 9 bases match TRBD2. The origin of this receptor is a woman aged 35 to 59 with Graves disease. The CDR3 nucleotides are TGTGCCAGCAGCATCCTAGCGGGATTGGAGCAGTTCTTC. Protein: CASSILAGLEQFF.